Listed below are T cell receptor beta chains from one sample, sequenced in a study of cytomegalovirus exposure and HLA in healthy donors. Sequencing was performed with immunoSEQ multiplex PCR; in TCRdb, only in-frame clones are kept and a portion is missing. Among fewer than 200,000 clones listed, over 60% were seen once. Input material: PBMCs. The receptors derive from a man aged 35-49 years in good health and CMV-seropositive. Each CDR3 is given with its conserved first and last residue. Each record gives: V gene, clone size, J gene, D gene, CDR3 DNA, CDR3 protein. The D gene is left open where the match is weak. For some rows the clone size is stated as once, few or many, or as a class when expanded; others skip it.

V gene: TRBV28
clone size: -
J gene: TRBJ2-7
D gene: TRBD1
CDR3 DNA: TGTGCCAGCAGACGACCGGGACAGGGTTATGAGCAGTACTTC
CDR3 protein: CASRRPGQGYEQYF

V gene: TRBV19
clone size: -
J gene: TRBJ2-7
D gene: -
CDR3 DNA: TGTGCCAGTAGTCCCCTGGACTGGGAAGAGCAGTACTTC
CDR3 protein: CASSPLDWEEQYF

V gene: TRBV6-1
clone size: -
J gene: TRBJ2-7
D gene: -
CDR3 DNA: TGTGCCAGCAGTGAGAGCGCCCGGGGCGAGCAGTACTTC
CDR3 protein: CASSESARGEQYF

V gene: TRBV7-9
clone size: -
J gene: TRBJ2-5
D gene: TRBD1
CDR3 DNA: TGTGCCAGCAGCCGGGACAGGGTTGCAGAGACCCAGTACTTC
CDR3 protein: CASSRDRVAETQYF

V gene: TRBV7-8
clone size: -
J gene: TRBJ2-7
D gene: -
CDR3 DNA: TGTGCCAGCAGCTTAAACTTGGGCTACGAGCAGTACTTC
CDR3 protein: CASSLNLGYEQYF

V gene: TRBV4-1
clone size: -
J gene: TRBJ2-7
D gene: TRBD2
CDR3 DNA: TGCGCCAGCAGCCAAGATAATAGGAGCGGGAGTCGTGAGCAGTACTTC
CDR3 protein: CASSQDNRSGSREQYF

V gene: TRBV10-3
clone size: -
J gene: TRBJ2-2
D gene: -
CDR3 DNA: TGTGCCATCAGTGAGCCGACAGAAAACACCGGGGAGCTGTTTTTT
CDR3 protein: CAISEPTENTGELFF

V gene: TRBV6-1
clone size: -
J gene: TRBJ2-2
D gene: -
CDR3 DNA: TGTGCCAGCAGCGTGGAGTGGGTGGGCACCGGGGAGCTGTTTTTT
CDR3 protein: CASSVEWVGTGELFF

V gene: TRBV7-9
clone size: -
J gene: TRBJ1-1
D gene: -
CDR3 DNA: TGTGCCAGCAGCTGGGACGCAGGAGGGACTGAAGCTTTCTTT
CDR3 protein: CASSWDAGGTEAFF

V gene: TRBV6-5
clone size: -
J gene: TRBJ2-3
D gene: -
CDR3 DNA: TGTGCCAGCAGTTACTCTGAGCGGGATACGCAGTATTTT
CDR3 protein: CASSYSERDTQYF

V gene: TRBV7-6
clone size: -
J gene: TRBJ2-1
D gene: TRBD2
CDR3 DNA: TGTGCCAGCAGCTTAGTTCCCCAAGCGGGGGCTTACAATGAGCAGTTCTTC
CDR3 protein: CASSLVPQAGAYNEQFF

V gene: TRBV9
clone size: -
J gene: TRBJ1-2
D gene: TRBD1
CDR3 DNA: TGTGCCAGCAGCGTAGAAGGACAGGGTGACTATGGCTACACCTTC
CDR3 protein: CASSVEGQGDYGYTF

V gene: TRBV7-9
clone size: -
J gene: TRBJ1-1
D gene: TRBD1
CDR3 DNA: TGTGCCAGCAGCTGGACAGGGGACACTGAAGCTTTCTTT
CDR3 protein: CASSWTGDTEAFF

V gene: TRBV28
clone size: -
J gene: TRBJ1-5
D gene: TRBD1
CDR3 DNA: TGTGCCAGCAGCCTGATGACAGGGATTAGCAATCAGCCCCAGCATTTT
CDR3 protein: CASSLMTGISNQPQHF

V gene: TRBV6-1
clone size: -
J gene: TRBJ2-7
D gene: TRBD2
CDR3 DNA: TGTGCCAGCAAGGCTAGCGGGAGAGGCGAGCAGTACTTC
CDR3 protein: CASKASGRGEQYF

V gene: TRBV6-1
clone size: -
J gene: TRBJ1-4
D gene: -
CDR3 DNA: TGTGCCAGCAGTGAAGGGGCGGGTGAAAAACTGTTTTTT
CDR3 protein: CASSEGAGEKLFF

V gene: TRBV6-1
clone size: -
J gene: TRBJ2-3
D gene: -
CDR3 DNA: TGTGCCAGCAGTGATAAAGCGTATAGCACAGATACGCAGTATTTT
CDR3 protein: CASSDKAYSTDTQYF

V gene: TRBV7-9
clone size: few
J gene: TRBJ2-7
D gene: -
CDR3 DNA: TGTGCCAGCAGCACGGGGCAGGCAGGGGCCTACGAGCAGTACTTC
CDR3 protein: CASSTGQAGAYEQYF

V gene: TRBV11-2
clone size: few
J gene: TRBJ1-5
D gene: -
CDR3 DNA: TGTGCCAGCAGCTTAGGGCAGGGGAATCAGCCCCAGCATTTT
CDR3 protein: CASSLGQGNQPQHF

V gene: TRBV2
clone size: -
J gene: TRBJ2-5
D gene: TRBD2
CDR3 DNA: TGTGCCAGCAGTGATCATCATCTAGCGGGAGCCTGGAACCAAGAGACCCAGTACTTC
CDR3 protein: CASSDHHLAGAWNQETQYF

V gene: TRBV11-3
clone size: -
J gene: TRBJ2-1
D gene: TRBD2
CDR3 DNA: TGTGCCAGCAGTCTAGAGGGCGGGAGATACAATGAGCAGTTCTTC
CDR3 protein: CASSLEGGRYNEQFF

V gene: TRBV28
clone size: -
J gene: TRBJ2-2
D gene: TRBD2
CDR3 DNA: TGTGCCAGCAGTATTAGCGGGAGTTTGACCGGGGAGCTGTTTTTT
CDR3 protein: CASSISGSLTGELFF

V gene: TRBV12-2
clone size: -
J gene: TRBJ1-4
D gene: -
CDR3 DNA: TGTGCAAGTCGCTCGGGACAGAAGATGAGGGATGAAAAACTGTTTTTT
CDR3 protein: CASRSGQKMRDEKLFF

V gene: TRBV5-4
clone size: -
J gene: TRBJ1-3
D gene: TRBD1
CDR3 DNA: TGTGCCAGCAGGAACAGGGGGGCTGGAAACACCATATATTTT
CDR3 protein: CASRNRGAGNTIYF

V gene: TRBV27
clone size: few
J gene: TRBJ2-1
D gene: -
CDR3 DNA: TGTGCCAGCAGTTTACGATCTTATGGATTTCAGGGTAATGAGCAGTTCTTC
CDR3 protein: CASSLRSYGFQGNEQFF

V gene: TRBV27
clone size: -
J gene: TRBJ2-1
D gene: TRBD1
CDR3 DNA: TGTGCCAGCAGTTTGGGTCCCGGGACAGGGTATTATGAGCAGTTCTTC
CDR3 protein: CASSLGPGTGYYEQFF

V gene: TRBV11-2
clone size: -
J gene: TRBJ2-3
D gene: -
CDR3 DNA: TGTGCCAGCAGGTCATTGGGGGCGAGAACGCAGTATTTT
CDR3 protein: CASRSLGARTQYF

V gene: TRBV5-1
clone size: -
J gene: TRBJ2-5
D gene: TRBD2
CDR3 DNA: TGCGCCAGCAGCTTCGGACTAGCCGAAGAGACCCAGTACTTC
CDR3 protein: CASSFGLAEETQYF

V gene: TRBV5-1
clone size: -
J gene: TRBJ2-3
D gene: -
CDR3 DNA: TGCGCCAGCAGCTTGGGGGTCGGACACAGCACAGATACGCAGTATTTT
CDR3 protein: CASSLGVGHSTDTQYF

V gene: TRBV18
clone size: few
J gene: TRBJ2-1
D gene: -
CDR3 DNA: TGTGCCAGCTCGCCTACTTCAGGGGACGGTGAGCAGTTCTTC
CDR3 protein: CASSPTSGDGEQFF

V gene: TRBV5-1
clone size: -
J gene: TRBJ2-7
D gene: -
CDR3 DNA: TGCGCCAGCAGCTTGGCCGAGTACTACGAGCAGTACTTC
CDR3 protein: CASSLAEYYEQYF

V gene: TRBV18
clone size: -
J gene: TRBJ2-1
D gene: -
CDR3 DNA: TGTGCCAGCTCACGGGGGGAGAACAATGAGCAGTTCTTC
CDR3 protein: CASSRGENNEQFF

V gene: TRBV9
clone size: -
J gene: TRBJ1-2
D gene: TRBD1
CDR3 DNA: TGTGCCAGCAGCGTAGGGGCGACAGGGGCAGCCTCATACTATGGCTACACCTTC
CDR3 protein: CASSVGATGAASYYGYTF

V gene: TRBV5-6
clone size: -
J gene: TRBJ2-7
D gene: TRBD2
CDR3 DNA: TGTGCCAGCAGCTCCCGGACTAGCGGGAGAACTTTCGAGCAGTACTTC
CDR3 protein: CASSSRTSGRTFEQYF

V gene: TRBV6-6
clone size: once
J gene: TRBJ1-1
D gene: -
CDR3 DNA: TGTGCCAGCAGTTACCCCGGACAGTACACTGAAGCTTTCTTT
CDR3 protein: CASSYPGQYTEAFF

V gene: TRBV6-6
clone size: -
J gene: TRBJ2-7
D gene: TRBD1
CDR3 DNA: TGTGCCAGCAGTTACTCGGTGGACAGGGCCTACGAGCAGTACTTC
CDR3 protein: CASSYSVDRAYEQYF

V gene: TRBV9
clone size: -
J gene: TRBJ1-2
D gene: -
CDR3 DNA: TGTGCCAGCAGCGTCAGCGGGACTGGCGGACTCTATGGCTACACCTTC
CDR3 protein: CASSVSGTGGLYGYTF

V gene: TRBV19
clone size: -
J gene: TRBJ1-2
D gene: -
CDR3 DNA: TGTGCCAGTAGTACACGTGGCTTCGGGGAAGATGGCTACACCTTC
CDR3 protein: CASSTRGFGEDGYTF

V gene: TRBV6-4
clone size: -
J gene: TRBJ2-5
D gene: TRBD1
CDR3 DNA: TGTGCCAGCAGTGCTCGCCGGGACAGGGCAAGGGAGACCCAGTACTTC
CDR3 protein: CASSARRDRARETQYF

V gene: TRBV7-9
clone size: few
J gene: TRBJ2-7
D gene: -
CDR3 DNA: TGTGCCAGCAGCTTAGACCGCGGAGGGGCCTCCTTCTACGAGCAGTACTTC
CDR3 protein: CASSLDRGGASFYEQYF

V gene: TRBV21-1
clone size: -
J gene: TRBJ1-1
D gene: -
CDR3 DNA: TGTGCCAGCAGCGAGGTGTGCGGCTTAATGAACACTGAAGCTTTCTTT
CDR3 protein: CASSEVCGLMNTEAFF